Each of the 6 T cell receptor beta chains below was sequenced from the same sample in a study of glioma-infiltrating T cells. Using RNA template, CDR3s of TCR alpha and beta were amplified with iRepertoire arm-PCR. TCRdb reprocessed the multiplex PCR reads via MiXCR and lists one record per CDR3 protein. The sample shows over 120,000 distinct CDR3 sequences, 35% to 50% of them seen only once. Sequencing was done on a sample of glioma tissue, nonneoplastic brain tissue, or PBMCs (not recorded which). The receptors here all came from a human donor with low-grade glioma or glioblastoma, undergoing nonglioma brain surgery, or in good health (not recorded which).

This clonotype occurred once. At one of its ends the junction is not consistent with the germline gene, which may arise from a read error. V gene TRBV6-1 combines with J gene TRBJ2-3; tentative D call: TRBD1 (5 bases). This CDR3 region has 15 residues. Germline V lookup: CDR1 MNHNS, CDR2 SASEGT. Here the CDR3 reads CASRYSGHSTDAQYF. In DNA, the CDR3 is TGTGCCAGCAGGTACAGTGGACATAGCACAGATGCGCAGTATTTT.

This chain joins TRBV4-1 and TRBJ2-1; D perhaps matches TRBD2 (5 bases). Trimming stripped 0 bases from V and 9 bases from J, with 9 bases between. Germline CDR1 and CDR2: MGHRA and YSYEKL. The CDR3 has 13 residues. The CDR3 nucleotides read TGCGCCAGCAGCCAAGATCCGGCGGGTGAGCAGTTCTTC. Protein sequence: CASSQDPAGEQFF.

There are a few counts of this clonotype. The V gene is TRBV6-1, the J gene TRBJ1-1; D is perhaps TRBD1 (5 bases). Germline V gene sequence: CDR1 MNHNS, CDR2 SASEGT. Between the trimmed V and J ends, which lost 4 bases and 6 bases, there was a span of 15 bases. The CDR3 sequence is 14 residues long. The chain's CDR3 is CASSVSGSVAEAFF. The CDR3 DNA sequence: TGTGCCAGCAGTGTTTCAGGGAGTGTCGCTGAAGCTTTCTTT.

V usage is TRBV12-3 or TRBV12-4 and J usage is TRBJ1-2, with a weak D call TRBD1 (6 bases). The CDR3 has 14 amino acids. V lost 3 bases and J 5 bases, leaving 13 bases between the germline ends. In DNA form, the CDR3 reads TGTGCCAGCAGTTTCAAGGGACAAGTGTATGGCTACACCTTC. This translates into CASSFKGQVYGYTF.

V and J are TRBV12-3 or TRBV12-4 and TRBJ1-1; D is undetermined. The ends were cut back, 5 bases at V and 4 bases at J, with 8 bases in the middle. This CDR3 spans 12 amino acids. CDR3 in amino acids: CASSLGPTEAFF. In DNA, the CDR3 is TGTGCCAGCAGTCTCGGACCCACTGAAGCTTTCTTT.

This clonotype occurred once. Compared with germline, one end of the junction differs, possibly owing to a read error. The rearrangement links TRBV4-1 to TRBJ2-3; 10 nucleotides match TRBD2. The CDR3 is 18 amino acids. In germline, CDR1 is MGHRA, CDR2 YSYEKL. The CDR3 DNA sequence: TGCGCCAGCAGCCAAGATGTTCGGACTAGCGGCTTTACAGGTACGCAGTATTTT. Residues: CASSQDVRTSGFTGTQYF.